This T cell receptor (beta chain) was documented in a study of vaccination effects on CD4 cells after COVID-19. Study information: Samples were taken post-vaccine, and their median timing was 72 days after the second dose.

The CDR3 loop spans 15 amino acids. The germline CDR1 and CDR2 sequences are SGHRS and YFSETQ. V lost 6 bases, J lost 6 bases, and 14 bases stayed unmatched. The protocol was immunoSEQ multiplex PCR, while the TCRdb copy is restricted to in-frame clones and leaves out a portion. This sample has tens of thousands of clones; over 70% occur once, and the top ten carry approximately 14%. About this clone itself: Its antigen remains unidentified.

Ahead of sequencing, the ViraFEST assay grew antigen-specific CD4+ T cells using viral peptide pools. CD4+ T cell isolation took place after less than 13 days of culture. Everyone in the study got two shots of either the BNT162b2 or mRNA-1273 vaccine. None of the vaccinated had previously contracted SARS-CoV-2, and their nucleocapsid antibodies tested negative. Wells each received some 2.2 million PBMC, cultured with 10 IU/ml IL-2 and about 9 ug/ml peptides. Half-medium replacement with IL-2 medium occurred on days 3 and 7. This TCR was recovered from a human donor who received a COVID-19 vaccine. The chain links TRBV5-1 to TRBJ1-1; 7 nucleotides line up with TRBD1. The sequences come from CD4+ T cells from PBMCs cultured with HCoV-229E spike peptides, collected after COVID-19 vaccination. In nucleotides, the CDR3 is TGCGCCAGCACCCTGGGGAACAGGGGTTTGGCTGAAGCTTTCTTT. Its protein is CASTLGNRGLAEAFF.